These 20 T cell receptor beta chains came from one sample sequenced in a study of shared clonotypes between healthy human individuals (dated by TCRdb to the early 2020s). Libraries were made using the immunoSEQ multiplex PCR assay. The clones in this table, taken by TCRdb from immuneACCESS, are in-frame only. Not every clone is retained; where verified, under half of the shortfall comes from an unresolved V gene, and the cause of the rest is unknown. The sample yields 2,500,000 or so clones; just over 90% were counted once. The top ten clonotypes cover around 0.14% of the sample. Material for sequencing was naive CD4+ T cells sorted from blood. This specimen's cell subset or site label, interpreted: CD45RA+ positively selected. Every receptor here comes from a man in his late teens or twenties in good health.

The J gene is TRBJ2-5, the V gene TRBV25-1; 7 bases align to TRBD1. V shed 1 base, J shed 5 bases, and the junction held 1 base outside the gene matches. The CDR3 length is 13 residues. Germline lookup yields CDR1 MGHDK and CDR2 SYGVNS. The chain's CDR3 is CASSEFRGETQYF. CDR3 DNA: TGTGCCAGCAGTGAATTCAGGGGGGAGACCCAGTACTTC.

The J gene is TRBJ2-7, the V gene TRBV28; 10 nucleotides match TRBD2. Per the germline V gene, CDR1 is MDHEN and CDR2 is SYDVKM. V dropped 5 bases and J dropped 7; count of bases not matched to a gene: 17. CDR3 length equals 17 residues. The CDR3 loop is CASSPPKPGLATGEQYF. Written as DNA, the CDR3 is TGTGCCAGCAGTCCTCCTAAACCGGGACTAGCGACAGGGGAGCAGTACTTC.

DNA for the CDR3: TGTGCCAGCAGCTTAGCGGGGCTGGAGCAGTTCTTC. This encodes CASSLAGLEQFF. This chain uses TRBV7-2 with TRBJ2-1; D might be TRBD1 (5 bases). The CDR3 consists of 12 residues. The germline gives CDR1 SGHTA, CDR2 FQGNSA. V lost 0 bases to trimming and J lost 10 bases, with 7 bases between them. Filled out from reference TRBV7-2 and TRBJ2-1, the complete variable domain reads GAGVSQSPSNKVTEKGKDVELRCDPISGHTALYWYRQSLGQGLEFLIYFQGNSAPDKSGLPSDRFSAERTGGSVSTLTIQRTQQEDSAVYLCASSLAGLEQFFGPGTRLTVL.

The gene calls are TRBV19 and TRBJ1-4; D possibly corresponds to TRBD1 (5 bases). V was cut by 4 bases and J by 2 bases, with 14 bases left in between. CDR1 and CDR2 (germline): LNHDA, SQIVND (reference sequence). CDR3 length: 16 residues. The CDR3 bases are TGTGCCAGTAGTAGGAACCGGGACTGGACTAATGAAAAACTGTTTTTT. Protein product: CASSRNRDWTNEKLFF.

This sequence joins TRBV28 and TRBJ2-2; D assignment may be TRBD1 or TRBD2 (5 bases each). The germline V and J ends were trimmed by 6 bases and 2 bases, with 19 bases remaining between them. Germline V gives CDR1 MDHEN, CDR2 SYDVKM. The CDR3 consists of 17 residues. Written as DNA, the CDR3 is TGTGCCAGCAGGACACCAGGGTGGGAGCACAACACCGGGGAGCTGTTTTTT. Protein product: CASRTPGWEHNTGELFF.

The rearrangement uses TRBV19 and TRBJ2-3; D gene uncertain. The CDR3 runs to 16 residues. Germline loops: CDR1 LNHDA, CDR2 SQIVND (reference sequence). V lost 3 bases and J 3 bases, leaving 16 bases between the germline ends. The CDR3 DNA reads TGTGCCAGTAGTATTACGTCCTCTGGGAATACAGATACGCAGTATTTT. Amino acid sequence: CASSITSSGNTDTQYF.

This clone appeared once. This chain joins TRBV2 and TRBJ2-1; TRBD2 aligns across 12 bases. The CDR3 contains 14 residues. CDR1 is SNHLY, CDR2 FYNNEI, per germline. The V and J ends lost 5 bases and 9 bases, in that order; junction bases with no gene match: 5. The chain's CDR3 is CASSRTSGVVEQFF. The DNA for the CDR3 is TGTGCCAGCAGTCGGACTAGCGGGGTGGTTGAGCAGTTCTTC.

The chain employs TRBV28 and TRBJ2-2; possible D gene TRBD1, 5 bases. Per the germline V gene, CDR1 is MDHEN and CDR2 is SYDVKM. This CDR3 contains 14 residues. V was cut by 5 bases and J by 5 bases, with 12 bases left in between. CDR3 region: CASSAPGRTGELFF. The DNA for the CDR3 is TGTGCCAGCAGTGCTCCAGGGCGAACCGGGGAGCTGTTTTTT.

The chain combines TRBV18 with TRBJ1-1; 12 bases are a match to TRBD1. J lost 4 bases, V lost 0 bases, and 6 bases had no gene match. Germline V gives CDR1 KGHSH, CDR2 LQKENI. The CDR3 contains 17 residues. The CDR3 coding sequence is TGTGCCAGCTCACCACCCGGGACAGGGGGCGTCGGCACTGAAGCTTTCTTT. Its protein is CASSPPGTGGVGTEAFF.

This rearrangement joins TRBV7-2 to TRBJ2-4; D is unresolved. The germline CDR1 and CDR2 sequences are SGHTA and FQGNSA. This CDR3 comprises 15 residues. V was clipped by 3 bases and J by 0 bases, with 9 bases between them. In nucleotides, the CDR3 is TGTGCCAGCAGCTTTGTGGCGGTAGCCAAAAACATTCAGTACTTC. This gives the protein CASSFVAVAKNIQYF.

The DNA of the CDR3 is TGTGCCATCACAAACAGTGTTTTCACAGATACGCAGTATTTT. It encodes CAITNSVFTDTQYF. The J gene is TRBJ2-3, the V gene TRBV10-3, with D unresolved. The V and J ends lost 7 bases and 2 bases respectively, with 13 bases between them. Germline V gene lookup returns CDR1 ENHRY and CDR2 SYGVKD. The CDR3 totals 14 residues.

This clone was recorded a few times. This sequence joins TRBV2 and TRBJ2-7; D is undetermined. Looked up from germline, CDR1 is SNHLY and CDR2 is FYNNEI. The CDR3 contains 11 residues. With 5 bases removed from V and 6 bases from J, the gap between germline ends came to 8 bases. The CDR3 sequence: CASSYPSEQYF. CDR3 nucleotides: TGTGCCAGCAGTTATCCGAGCGAGCAGTACTTC.

The chain couples TRBV7-2 to TRBJ2-6; D is ambiguous. In germline, CDR1 is SGHTA, CDR2 FQGNSA. Trimming stripped 1 base from V and 4 bases from J, with 8 bases between. CDR3 length: 15 residues. The CDR3: CASSLGAVGANVLTF. The CDR3 coding sequence is TGTGCCAGCAGCTTAGGGGCGGTGGGGGCCAACGTCCTGACTTTC.

The genes are TRBV25-1 and TRBJ1-6; 7 bases agree with TRBD1. CDR1 and CDR2 (germline): MGHDK, SYGVNS. The CDR3 is 15 amino acids. V gave up 2 bases and J gave up 4 bases; unmatched junction bases: 2. The CDR3 DNA reads as TGTGCCAGCAGTGAAGTGGGACAGTATAATTCACCCCTCCACTTT. This encodes CASSEVGQYNSPLHF.

This chain uses TRBV5-1 with TRBJ2-7; 10 bases align to TRBD2. The CDR3 sequence is 15 residues long. Germline CDR1 is SGHRS and CDR2 is YFSETQ. J gave up 2 bases and V 2 bases, and 4 bases lay outside the gene matches. This chain's CDR3 is CASSFLAGAPYEQYF. As DNA, the CDR3 is TGCGCCAGCAGCTTTCTAGCGGGAGCCCCCTACGAGCAGTACTTC. Drawing the rest from reference TRBV5-1 and TRBJ2-7, the complete variable domain is KAGVTQTPRYLIKTRGQQVTLSCSPISGHRSVSWYQQTPGQGLQFLFEYFSETQRNKGNFPGRFSGRQFSNSRSEMNVSTLELGDSALYLCASSFLAGAPYEQYFGPGTRLTVT.

This clone was counted once. In the same sample, other DNA sequences code for this CDR3. The chain employs TRBV6-5 and TRBJ1-5; D remains ambiguous. The length of the CDR3 is 11 residues. The germline gives CDR1 MNHEY, CDR2 SVGAGI. V lost 6 bases to trimming and J lost 3 bases, with 3 bases between them. In DNA form, the CDR3 reads TGTGCCAGCAGCTCCAATCAGCCCCAGCATTTT. Its protein is CASSSNQPQHF.

The CDR3 here is CSVQRVPVNEKLFF. The CDR3 coding sequence is TGCAGCGTGCAACGGGTGCCGGTGAATGAAAAACTGTTTTTT. The V and J genes are TRBV29-1 and TRBJ1-4; no clear D gene. This CDR3 contains 14 residues. From germline, CDR1 is SQVTM and CDR2 ANQGSEA. Between the trimmed V and J ends, which lost 6 bases and 5 bases, there was a span of 16 bases.

The CDR3 region is CASSRKKSSGANVLTF. The CDR3 region has the DNA TGTGCCAGCAGCCGAAAGAAGAGCTCTGGGGCCAACGTCCTGACTTTC. The J gene is TRBJ2-6, the V gene TRBV14, with unresolved D. CDR3 length: 16 amino acids. Trimming removed 4 bases at V and 0 bases at J, with 10 bases between. Germline V lookup: CDR1 SGHDN, CDR2 FVKESK.

V gene TRBV5-6 combines with J gene TRBJ1-1, with 11 nucleotides matching TRBD1. Germline trimming cut 3 bases from V and 0 bases from J; bases unmatched to any gene: 7. Germline-derived CDR1 and CDR2 are SGHDT and YYEEEE. The CDR3 totals 17 residues. CDR3 loop: CASSYRTGGRMNTEAFF. Written as DNA, the CDR3 is TGTGCCAGCAGCTACCGGACAGGGGGCCGAATGAACACTGAAGCTTTCTTT.

Worth noting for this clone: Other DNA sequences in the same sample also yield this CDR3. This chain connects TRBV7-2 to TRBJ2-3; D is unclear. The CDR3 runs 12 residues. Trimming took 8 bases from V and 1 from J, leaving 7 bases between them. Looked up from germline, CDR1 is SGHTA and CDR2 is FQGNSA. The CDR3 is CASRRGTDTQYF. The CDR3 coding sequence is TGTGCCAGCCGGCGAGGCACAGATACGCAGTATTTT.